These T cell receptor beta chains were read from a single sample in a study of vaccination effects on CD4 cells after COVID-19. No antigen is known for these receptors. TCRdb's copy holds only in-frame clones and misses some; the assay was immunoSEQ multiplex PCR. The sample records roughly 75,000 clones, approximately 70% being singletons. The source material was CD4+ T cells from PBMCs cultured with HCoV-OC43 spike peptides, sampled before COVID-19 vaccination. All receptors derive from a human donor who received a COVID-19 vaccine. Each CDR3 is given with its conserved first and last residue. The D gene is left open where the match is weak. Rows give clone size only sometimes, using once, few, many, or a class for an expanded clone.

>TRBJ2-5|NA|NA|TRBV10-1
CATQRGTQETQYF
TGCGCCACCCAACGAGGGACCCAAGAGACCCAGTACTTC
>TRBJ1-5|NA|NA|TRBV6-4
CASNPGKPQHF
TGTGCCAGCAATCCCGGGAAGCCCCAGCATTTT
>TRBJ2-1|NA|TRBD2|TRBV30
CAWSGTSPAYNEQFF
TGTGCCTGGAGTGGGACTAGCCCGGCGTACAATGAGCAGTTCTTC
>TRBJ1-5|few|NA|TRBV2
CASSGRLSNQPQHF
TGTGCCAGCAGTGGCAGACTTAGCAATCAGCCCCAGCATTTT
>TRBJ1-6|NA|TRBD1|TRBV27
CASSISNRGNNSPLHF
TGTGCCAGCAGTATATCCAACAGGGGGAATAATTCACCCCTCCACTTT
>TRBJ2-3|NA|NA|TRBV29-1
CSVAVSGTDTQYF
TGCAGCGTTGCTGTTAGCGGCACAGATACGCAGTATTTT
>TRBJ1-3|NA|NA|TRBV5-1
CASSLSSASLLGSGNTIYF
TGCGCCAGCAGCTTGAGTTCCGCTTCCCTTCTCGGCTCTGGAAACACCATATATTTT
>TRBJ1-5|NA|NA|TRBV6-1
CASSEAGNSNQPQHF
TGTGCCAGCAGTGAAGCGGGGAATAGCAATCAGCCCCAGCATTTT
>TRBJ1-1|NA|NA|TRBV2
CASRADQNTEAFF
TGTGCCAGCAGGGCTGACCAGAACACTGAAGCTTTCTTT
>TRBJ1-2|NA|NA|TRBV12-5
CASGFSAAGKSGGYTF
TGTGCTAGTGGTTTCTCCGCCGCCGGGAAATCAGGAGGCTACACCTTC
>TRBJ1-2|few|NA|TRBV6-5
CASSRISSVGYTF
TGTGCCAGCTCGAGGATCTCTTCGGTTGGCTACACCTTC
>TRBJ2-1|NA|NA|TRBV2
CASSWAGSYNEQFF
TGTGCCAGCAGTTGGGCAGGCTCCTACAATGAGCAGTTCTTC
>TRBJ2-2|NA|NA|TRBV4-2
CASSQVRDLSGSGELFF
TGTGCCAGCAGCCAAGTTAGGGACCTCAGTGGCTCCGGGGAGCTGTTTTTT
>TRBJ1-6|NA|NA|TRBV6-1
CASSEKVKLNSPLHF
TGTGCCAGCAGTGAAAAGGTAAAACTCAATTCACCCCTCCACTTT
>TRBJ1-2|NA|NA|TRBV3-1/TRBV3-2
CASSFRDYGYTF
TGTGCCAGCAGCTTCAGGGACTATGGCTACACCTTC
>TRBJ1-2|once|NA|TRBV29-1
CSARGANYGYTF
TGCAGCGCCCGTGGAGCTAACTATGGCTACACCTTC
>TRBJ2-1|few|TRBD2|TRBV5-1
CASSLVGAGGNEQFF
TGCGCCAGCAGCTTGGTTGGAGCGGGGGGCAATGAGCAGTTCTTC
>TRBJ2-3|NA|NA|TRBV5-1
CASSLSSDTQYF
TGCGCCAGCAGCTTGTCCTCAGATACGCAGTATTTT
>TRBJ2-3|few|NA|TRBV5-1
CASSLMFVRTGINTDTQYF
TGCGCCAGCAGCCTGATGTTTGTAAGAACAGGGATAAACACAGATACGCAGTATTTT
>TRBJ1-1|NA|TRBD1|TRBV3-1/TRBV3-2
CASSEGTGRHTEAFF
TGTGCCAGCAGCGAAGGGACAGGGCGGCACACTGAAGCTTTCTTT
>TRBJ2-1|NA|NA|TRBV24-1
CATSDPGPTKSYNEQFF
TGTGCCACCAGTGACCCGGGACCGACTAAGTCCTACAATGAGCAGTTCTTC
>TRBJ2-2|NA|TRBD2|TRBV19
CASSMGTSGGAVGELFF
TGTGCCAGTAGTATGGGGACTAGCGGGGGGGCCGTCGGGGAGCTGTTTTTT
>TRBJ2-5|once|NA|TRBV7-9
CASSLALRGGGETQYF
TGTGCCAGCAGCTTAGCGCTGAGGGGGGGCGGTGAGACCCAGTACTTC
>TRBJ2-4|few|NA|TRBV21-1
CASLNQPGQVRFIAKNIQYF
TGTGCCAGCCTCAACCAACCGGGACAGGTCCGATTTATAGCCAAAAACATTCAGTACTTC
>TRBJ1-5|NA|NA|TRBV30
CAWSPRGPAGNQPQHF
TGTGCCTGGAGTCCAAGGGGTCCGGCTGGCAATCAGCCCCAGCATTTT
>TRBJ1-6|few|NA|TRBV7-8
CASSAAGISPLHF
TGTGCCAGCAGCGCCGCGGGGATATCACCCCTCCACTTT
>TRBJ1-6|NA|TRBD1|TRBV19
CASSTSLQGASSPLHF
TGTGCCAGTAGTACCTCGCTCCAGGGGGCCAGTTCACCCCTCCACTTT
>TRBJ2-5|NA|TRBD1|TRBV11-1
CASSLASTGAETQYF
TGTGCCAGCAGCTTAGCTTCCACAGGGGCAGAGACCCAGTACTTC
>TRBJ2-2|few|NA|TRBV15
CATSIRGSTGELFF
TGTGCCACCAGCATCCGGGGTTCGACCGGGGAGCTGTTTTTT
>TRBJ1-6|NA|NA|TRBV2
CASSIQGNNSPLHF
TGTGCCAGCAGTATACAGGGTAATAATTCACCCCTCCACTTT
>TRBJ2-5|NA|NA|TRBV29-1
CSVDRLPGHETQYF
TGCAGCGTTGATCGCCTCCCAGGTCATGAGACCCAGTACTTC
>TRBJ2-6|once|NA|TRBV30
CAWSVSRVIPPNSGANVLTF
TGTGCCTGGAGTGTCTCCAGAGTTATCCCTCCTAACTCTGGGGCCAACGTCCTGACTTTC
>TRBJ2-3|few|NA|TRBV9
CASSRALVDTQYF
TGTGCCAGCAGCCGGGCACTCGTAGATACGCAGTATTTT
>TRBJ2-1|NA|NA|TRBV7-3
CASSLGRFNEQFF
TGTGCCAGCAGCTTGGGAAGGTTCAATGAGCAGTTCTTC
>TRBJ1-4|NA|TRBD1|TRBV19
CASRTGIGEKLFF
TGTGCCAGTAGGACAGGGATAGGTGAAAAACTGTTTTTT
>TRBJ2-6|NA|TRBD2|TRBV20-1
CSASGLAEVLTF
TGCAGTGCTAGTGGACTAGCGGAGGTCCTGACTTTC
>TRBJ1-2|NA|NA|TRBV6-4
CASSDSREGYYGYTF
TGTGCCAGCAGTGACTCCCGAGAGGGGTACTATGGCTACACCTTC
>TRBJ2-4|NA|NA|TRBV12-3/TRBV12-4
CASSPQVNIQYF
TGTGCCAGCAGTCCCCAGGTAAACATTCAGTACTTC
>TRBJ2-3|NA|TRBD1|TRBV9
CASSRLRDSRTDTQYF
TGTGCCAGCAGCCGGTTAAGGGACAGCCGCACAGATACGCAGTATTTT
>TRBJ2-2|NA|NA|TRBV6-6
CASQEGAGELFF
TGTGCCAGCCAGGAGGGGGCCGGGGAGCTGTTTTTT
>TRBJ1-1|few|NA|TRBV2
CASSELRNTEAFF
TGTGCCAGCAGTGAATTGAGAAACACTGAAGCTTTCTTT
>TRBJ1-5|NA|TRBD1|TRBV18
CASSPDRVGQPQHF
TGTGCCAGCTCACCTGACAGGGTCGGTCAGCCCCAGCATTTT
>TRBJ1-4|once|NA|TRBV29-1
CSVLGQQNREEKLFF
TGCAGCGTGCTGGGACAACAAAACAGAGAGGAAAAACTGTTTTTT
>TRBJ2-4|medium-sized|NA|TRBV7-9
CASSFPGNRQNIQYF
TGTGCCAGCAGCTTCCCCGGTAACCGCCAAAACATTCAGTACTTC
>TRBJ2-2|few|NA|TRBV6-4
CASRGTGELFF
TGTGCCAGCCGGGGGACCGGGGAGCTGTTTTTT
>TRBJ1-2|NA|TRBD1|TRBV5-1
CASSLEGQDYGYTF
TGCGCCAGCAGCTTGGAAGGACAGGACTATGGCTACACCTTC
>TRBJ1-6|few|NA|TRBV4-1
CASSQDGAYSPLHF
TGCGCCAGCAGCCAAGATGGGGCATATTCACCCCTCCACTTT
>TRBJ1-6|NA|TRBD1|TRBV5-1
CASSLLDRDSPLHF
TGCGCCAGCAGCTTGCTCGACAGGGATTCACCCCTCCACTTT
>TRBJ2-3|NA|NA|TRBV28
CASSSVVYHNQDTQYF
TGTGCCAGCAGTTCCGTGGTCTACCATAACCAAGATACGCAGTATTTT
>TRBJ2-1|NA|NA|TRBV6-2/TRBV6-3
CASSYGPSSYNEQFF
TGTGCCAGCAGTTACGGACCCAGCTCCTACAATGAGCAGTTCTTC
>TRBJ1-1|few|NA|TRBV7-3
CASSFGRSNTEAFF
TGTGCCAGCAGCTTCGGACGATCAAACACTGAAGCTTTCTTT
>TRBJ1-4|NA|NA|TRBV2
CASRRTITGPTNEKLFF
TGTGCCAGCAGGCGTACCATCACGGGACCAACTAATGAAAAACTGTTTTTT
>TRBJ2-5|NA|NA|TRBV9
CASSVAPGGPEETQYF
TGTGCCAGCAGCGTAGCTCCCGGGGGCCCCGAAGAGACCCAGTACTTC
>TRBJ2-5|NA|TRBD1|TRBV18
CASSPRKLGQGLEETQYF
TGTGCCAGCTCACCACGAAAGTTAGGACAGGGGTTAGAAGAGACCCAGTACTTC
>TRBJ2-2|few|NA|TRBV29-1
CSVGLGASTGELFF
TGCAGCGTTGGTCTGGGGGCCAGCACCGGGGAGCTGTTTTTT
>TRBJ2-1|NA|TRBD2|TRBV10-2
CASVRAGVANEQFF
TGCGCCAGCGTAAGAGCGGGGGTGGCGAATGAGCAGTTCTTC
>TRBJ2-2|NA|NA|TRBV12-3/TRBV12-4
CASSWTNTGELFF
TGTGCCAGCAGTTGGACGAACACCGGGGAGCTGTTTTTT
>TRBJ1-5|NA|NA|TRBV4-3
CASSSQYLGNQPQHF
TGCGCCAGCAGTTCACAATATTTGGGCAATCAGCCCCAGCATTTT
>TRBJ2-4|NA|TRBD2|TRBV19
CASRTSGGAADIQYF
TGTGCCAGTAGGACTAGCGGGGGGGCCGCGGACATTCAGTACTTC
>TRBJ1-5|few|TRBD1|TRBV19
CASRKAGQGFGNQPQHF
TGTGCCAGTAGGAAAGCGGGACAGGGATTTGGAAATCAGCCCCAGCATTTT